This T cell receptor (beta chain) is from a study of T cell changes during pregnancy in multiple sclerosis. The protocol was immunoSEQ multiplex PCR, while the TCRdb copy is restricted to in-frame clones and leaves out a portion. The sample includes fewer than 40,000 clones, about nine tenths seen only once; the top ten take 9.5% to 13%. V was pared by 3 bases and J by 0 bases, with 14 bases between. This CDR3 is 16 amino acids long. Germline V gene lookup returns CDR1 MDHEN and CDR2 SYDVKM. The material was CD8+ T cells from peripheral blood mononuclear cells, obtained after pregnancy. The receptor comes from a female donor with multiple sclerosis, enrolled in a pregnancy study. The chain links TRBV28 to TRBJ1-1; a possible D gene is TRBD1 (5 bases). CDR3 coding DNA: TGTGCCAGCAGTTTGGGGGGGACGGGACTGAACACTGAAGCTTTCTTT. It is translated as CASSLGGTGLNTEAFF.